Following are 29 T cell receptor beta chains from one sample sequenced in a study of shared clonotypes between healthy human individuals (dated by TCRdb to 2018 to 2021). CD8 naive samples consisted of CD45RO-negative cells that were positively selected for CCR7, yielding a CD45RA+CCR7+ population without TemRA cells. The library was obtained by the immunoSEQ multiplex PCR assay. The immuneACCESS repertoire file appears here via TCRdb, limited to in-frame rearrangements. These files lack a portion of the clones; in checked studies, under half of the deficit traces to unresolved V genes, and the cause of the others is not known. The sample has roughly 2,000,000 clones on record, about 93% of them singletons. 1.5% to 2% of the sample is held by the ten biggest clonotypes. What was sequenced was naive CD8+ T cells from PBMCs. The cell subset or site label, as the study defines it: CD45RA+CCR7+. The source of these receptors is a man between 18 and 29 years old in good health. Some clones in this sample may be carry-over from other donors' samples.

The chain joins TRBV7-9 to TRBJ2-1; 10 bases line up with TRBD2. The germline gives CDR1 SEHNR, CDR2 FQNEAQ (reference sequence). V shed 5 bases, J shed 7 bases, and the junction held 8 bases outside the gene matches. The CDR3 has 15 residues. As DNA, the CDR3 is TGTGCCAGCAGCGAAACTAGCGGGGTCTTGAATGAGCAGTTCTTC. Translating it yields CASSETSGVLNEQFF.

Details on this clone: Other DNA sequences within the sample encode an identical CDR3. The V call is TRBV4-1, the J call TRBJ2-2; D is undetermined. The germline V gene encodes CDR1 MGHRA and CDR2 YSYEKL. The CDR3 has 14 residues. The ends were cut back, 3 bases at V and 6 bases at J, with 11 bases in the middle. DNA for the CDR3: TGCGCCAGCAGCCAGGGCCGTGGCGCCGGGGAGCTGTTTTTT. Amino acids: CASSQGRGAGELFF.

The chain has TRBV5-8 and TRBJ1-5, with a tentative D call TRBD1 (5 bases). With 0 bases removed from V and 6 bases from J, the gap between germline ends came to 13 bases. CDR1 and CDR2 (germline): SGHTS, YDEGEE. The CDR3 runs 15 residues. Here the CDR3 reads CASSLGQGGGQPQHF. CDR3 coding DNA: TGTGCCAGCAGCTTGGGGCAGGGAGGAGGTCAGCCCCAGCATTTT.

For this clone: This CDR3 is also generated by other DNA sequences in the sample. The chain couples TRBV7-9 to TRBJ2-5, with 9 nucleotides matching TRBD1. Germline V gene lookup returns CDR1 SEHNR and CDR2 FQNEAQ (reference sequence). The length of the CDR3 is 15 residues. V lost 5 bases, J lost 5 bases, and 9 bases stayed unmatched. CDR3 DNA sequence: TGTGCCAGCAGCCCCCGGGACAGGGAATCGGAGACCCAGTACTTC. It encodes CASSPRDRESETQYF.

The chain joins TRBV5-1 to TRBJ2-7; tentatively, D is TRBD1 or TRBD2 (6 bases each). Germline V gene lookup returns CDR1 SGHRS and CDR2 YFSETQ. CDR3 length: 15 residues. Trimming pared 1 base from V and 3 bases from J, leaving 14 bases between. CDR3 nucleotide sequence: TGCGCCAGCAGCTTGAGGGGGGAGATCGGCTACGAGCAGTACTTC. Its translation: CASSLRGEIGYEQYF.

Worth noting for this clone: The same CDR3 also results from other DNA sequences found in this sample. This chain uses TRBV7-9 with TRBJ1-2; D is undetermined. This CDR3 contains 13 residues. V was cut by 3 bases and J by 1 base, with 6 bases left in between. Germline CDR1 reads SEHNR; CDR2 reads FQNEAQ (reference sequence). The CDR3 loop reads CASSFAGNYGYTF. In DNA form, the CDR3 reads TGTGCCAGCAGCTTCGCCGGTAACTATGGCTACACCTTC.

The chain couples TRBV4-1 to TRBJ1-1, with D possibly being TRBD1 (6 bases). CDR3 length equals 16 residues. The ends were cut back, 1 base at V and 2 bases at J, with 14 bases in the middle. The germline V gene encodes CDR1 MGHRA and CDR2 YSYEKL. CDR3 nucleotides: TGCGCCAGCAGCCAAGCAGGACAGAGACCTAACACTGAAGCTTTCTTT. This encodes CASSQAGQRPNTEAFF.

J is TRBJ2-7 and V is TRBV10-3, with 7 bases that match TRBD1. CDR1 ENHRY and CDR2 SYGVKD come from the germline V gene. The length of the CDR3 is 16 residues. After removal of 3 bases from V and 1 base from J, the junction contained 9 bases not matched to a gene. The DNA of the CDR3 is TGTGCCATCAGTGATCCCGACAGGGTCGAGTCCTACGAGCAGTACTTC. This translates into CAISDPDRVESYEQYF.

The J gene is TRBJ2-1, the V gene TRBV27; 14 bases are a match to TRBD2. The CDR3 runs 23 residues. V was pared by 5 bases and J by 0 bases, with 21 bases of the junction left unmatched. CDR1 is MNHEY, CDR2 SMNVEV, per germline (reference sequence). The CDR3 region is CASSPPLAGASGTSGSSYNEQFF. As DNA, the CDR3 is TGTGCCAGCAGTCCACCCTTGGCAGGAGCATCCGGGACTAGCGGGAGCTCCTACAATGAGCAGTTCTTC.

The chain recombines TRBV28 with TRBJ2-1; no reliable D call. The germline V and J ends were trimmed by 5 bases and 0 bases, with 8 bases remaining between them. CDR3 size: 14 residues. In germline, CDR1 is MDHEN, CDR2 SYDVKM. The CDR3: CASSDRSSYNEQFF. CDR3 in DNA: TGTGCCAGCAGTGATAGGAGCTCCTACAATGAGCAGTTCTTC.

This clone came up once. Other DNA sequences in the same sample also yield this CDR3. V and J are TRBV9 and TRBJ1-2; no firm D call. Trimming took off 0 bases at V and 2 bases at J, with 8 bases between the two ends. This CDR3 comprises 14 residues. Looked up from germline, CDR1 is SGDLS and CDR2 is YYNGEE. The CDR3 DNA sequence: TGTGCCAGCAGCGTAGGTAGATCAAACTATGGCTACACCTTC. Translation gives CASSVGRSNYGYTF.

The chain couples TRBV13 to TRBJ2-7; 9 bases fit TRBD1. Germline CDR1 and CDR2: PRHDT and FYEKMQ (reference sequence). Trimming cost V 4 bases and J 0 bases; bases outside gene matches: 7. The CDR3 extends over 16 amino acids. Written as DNA, the CDR3 is TGTGCCAGCAGCTCCCGGGACAGGGCCGCCTCCTACGAGCAGTACTTC. It is translated as CASSSRDRAASYEQYF.

This chain joins TRBV4-3 and TRBJ2-7, with TRBD2 identical over 9 bases. V lost 0 bases and J lost 5; bases outside the gene matches: 5. Germline loops: CDR1 LGHNA, CDR2 YSLEER. This CDR3 comprises 15 residues. The CDR3 protein is CASSQDLAGNNEQYF. As DNA, the CDR3 is TGCGCCAGCAGCCAAGATCTAGCGGGAAATAACGAGCAGTACTTC.

The V gene is TRBV15, the J gene TRBJ2-7, with D tentatively TRBD2 (6 bases). Trimming cost V 1 base and J 1 base, with 8 bases left between them. From germline, CDR1 is LNHNV and CDR2 YYDKDF (reference sequence). The CDR3 has 14 amino acids. Here the CDR3 reads CATSRGRDSYEQYF. The CDR3, as DNA: TGTGCCACCAGCAGAGGGAGGGATTCCTACGAGCAGTACTTC.

The chain joins TRBV4-1 to TRBJ2-3; D is ambiguous. Germline-derived CDR1 and CDR2 are MGHRA and YSYEKL. The CDR3 extends over 13 amino acids. V lost 7 bases, J lost 4 bases, and 12 bases lay in between. CDR3 sequence (DNA): TGCGCCAGCACCCCCTCTCCAGCAGATACGCAGTATTTT. It is translated as CASTPSPADTQYF.

The gene calls are TRBV6-5 and TRBJ2-5; D is unresolved. The CDR3 contains 14 residues. The V gene's germline CDR1 is MNHEY and CDR2 SVGAGI. V lost 6 bases to trimming and J lost 2 bases, with 13 bases between them. CDR3 residues: CASRPPRQQETQYF. CDR3 nucleotides: TGTGCCAGCAGGCCCCCGCGGCAACAAGAGACCCAGTACTTC.

This clone was seen only once. The rearrangement links TRBV21-1 to TRBJ2-2; the table's D call of TRBD1 was not tested on the DNA. TRBV21-1 is classified as a pseudogene. The CDR3 spans 16 residues. The CDR3 DNA reads TGTGCCAGCAGCAAAGACGGACAGGCCATCACCGGGGAGCTGTTTTTT. Protein sequence: CASSKDGQAITGELFF.

The V call is TRBV27, the J call TRBJ2-5, with 10 bases lining up with TRBD1. The germline V gene has CDR1 MNHEY and CDR2 SMNVEV (reference sequence). This CDR3 has 15 residues. J was trimmed by 5 bases and V by 6 bases; bases with no gene match: 9. This CDR3 is CASRVRDRGWETQYF. In nucleotides, the CDR3 is TGTGCCAGCAGAGTCCGGGACAGGGGTTGGGAGACCCAGTACTTC.

V usage is TRBV4-1 and J usage is TRBJ2-5, with D possibly matching TRBD1 (5 bases). The J call could be wrong; TRBJ2-7 is a better fit for the DNA end. The germline V gene has CDR1 MGHRA and CDR2 YSYEKL. This CDR3 is 15 amino acids long. The CDR3 bases are TGCGCCAGCAGGCCAAGATCAGCAGGGCTCTACGAGCAGTACTTC. It translates to CASRPRSAGLYEQYF.

This clone was seen only once. The chain employs TRBV28 and TRBJ2-7, with TRBD2 matching 8 bases. Germline assignment: CDR1 MDHEN and CDR2 SYDVKM. This CDR3 contains 17 residues. V was clipped by 1 base and J by 0 bases; unmatched bases: 8. The CDR3 DNA sequence: TGTGCCAGCAGTTTATTTTCCGGACTAGCCAGCTCCTACGAGCAGTACTTC. Translating gives CASSLFSGLASSYEQYF.

This clone was counted a single time. This chain connects TRBV6-5 to TRBJ1-1; a possible D gene is TRBD1 (6 bases). This CDR3 has 14 residues. Trimming took 4 bases from V and 5 from J, leaving 14 bases between them. From germline, CDR1 is MNHEY and CDR2 SVGAGI. CDR3 in DNA: TGTGCCAGCAGTTCCCCCAGGGGTTGGACTGAAGCTTTCTTT. Its protein product is CASSSPRGWTEAFF.

The rearrangement uses TRBV27 and TRBJ2-1; TRBD2 might be the D (6 bases). The CDR3 spans 17 residues. The V end lost 4 bases, the J end lost 4 bases, and 20 bases lay between the germline ends. Germline CDR1 and CDR2: MNHEY and SMNVEV (reference sequence). In DNA form, the CDR3 reads TGTGCCAGCAGTTATTACGGAGGGGAGGCCCGTTACAATGAGCAGTTCTTC. Translated, it gives CASSYYGGEARYNEQFF.

The chain couples TRBV4-3 to TRBJ2-7; D not certain. V was pared by 0 bases and J by 2 bases, with 11 bases between. The CDR3 extends over 15 amino acids. CDR1 LGHNA and CDR2 YSLEER come from the germline V gene. The CDR3 sequence: CASSQESHGTYEQYF. As DNA, the CDR3 is TGCGCCAGCAGCCAAGAGAGCCACGGTACCTACGAGCAGTACTTC.

The rearrangement joins TRBV6-1 to TRBJ2-7; perhaps TRBD1 as D (6 bases). Per germline, CDR1 MNHNS and CDR2 SASEGT. Trimming took 4 bases from V and 4 from J, leaving 11 bases between them. CDR3 size: 13 residues. The chain's CDR3 is CASSVGTSYEQYF. The CDR3 nucleotides read TGTGCCAGCAGTGTAGGGACATCGTACGAGCAGTACTTC.

V is TRBV5-4 and J is TRBJ2-7; weak D call: TRBD1 (6 bases). V lost 0 bases and J 0 bases, leaving 10 bases between the germline ends. CDR1 SGHNT and CDR2 YYREEE come from the germline V gene (reference sequence). The CDR3 covers 15 residues. Here the CDR3 DNA reads TGTGCCAGCAGCTTGGAGCCAGGGGACTCCTACGAGCAGTACTTC. The encoded protein is CASSLEPGDSYEQYF.

The V call is TRBV6-5, the J call TRBJ2-1; no clear D gene. Germline values: CDR1 MNHEY, CDR2 SVGAGI. The CDR3 consists of 13 residues. V shed 6 bases and J shed 6 bases, with 12 bases lying between them. The CDR3 coding sequence is TGTGCCAGCAGCTTCGGTTGGGGCAATGAGCAGTTCTTC. Translating gives CASSFGWGNEQFF.

J is TRBJ2-1 and V is TRBV4-2; 12 bases align to TRBD2. The germline V gene encodes CDR1 LGHNA and CDR2 YNFKEQ. The J segment lost 9 bases and the V segment lost 1 base, leaving 4 bases of the junction unmatched. This CDR3 is built from 15 residues. The DNA for the CDR3 is TGTGCCAGCAGCCAAGGGACTAGCGGGATCACTGAGCAGTTCTTC. Translation gives CASSQGTSGITEQFF.

The chain couples TRBV7-9 to TRBJ2-1; maybe TRBD2 (5 bases). Trimming cost V 5 bases and J 3 bases, with 17 bases left between them. This CDR3 region has 16 residues. The germline V gene encodes CDR1 SEHNR and CDR2 FQNEAQ (reference sequence). The CDR3 here is CASSPIVEGRYNEQFF. Here the CDR3 DNA reads TGTGCCAGCAGCCCAATAGTAGAGGGCCGCTACAATGAGCAGTTCTTC.

The DNA of the CDR3 is TGTGCCAGCAGTCCCCGGGTAGGGATTACAAATCAGCCCCAGCATTTT. It specifies CASSPRVGITNQPQHF. The chain carries TRBV27 and TRBJ1-5, with D unclear. The CDR3 runs to 16 residues. The germline V and J ends were trimmed by 5 bases and 4 bases, with 18 bases remaining between them. From germline, CDR1 is MNHEY and CDR2 SMNVEV (reference sequence).